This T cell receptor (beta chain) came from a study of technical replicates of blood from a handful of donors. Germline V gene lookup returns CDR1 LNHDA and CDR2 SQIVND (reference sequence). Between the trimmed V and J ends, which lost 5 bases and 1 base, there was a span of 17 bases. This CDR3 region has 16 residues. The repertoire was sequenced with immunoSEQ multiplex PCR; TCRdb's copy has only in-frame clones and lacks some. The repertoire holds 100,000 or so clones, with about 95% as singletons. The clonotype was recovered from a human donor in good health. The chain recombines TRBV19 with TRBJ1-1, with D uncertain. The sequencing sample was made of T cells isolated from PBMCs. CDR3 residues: CASSPTPRKQNTEAFF. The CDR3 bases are TGTGCCAGTAGTCCAACCCCCAGAAAACAGAACACTGAAGCTTTCTTT.